The present T cell receptor beta chain was sequenced within a study of T cell responses to AZD1222 COVID-19 vaccine. In the study overall: Doses given second, at about 4 or about 12 weeks, were pooled.

The assay was immunoSEQ multiplex PCR, and TCRdb's table has in-frame clones only and misses some. Counted here are about 130,000 clones, about 87% occurring once; the ten biggest clones make up around 5.6%. Remarks on this clone: What it binds is unknown.

Germline-derived CDR1 and CDR2 are SQVTM and ANQGSEA. V lost 7 bases and J 4 bases, leaving 14 bases between the germline ends. CDR3 size: 13 residues. Points from the study as a whole: With dominance at 160-218 and 743-854, vaccine-associated CD4 TCRs spanned spike. Clonal diversity may have been underestimated in mostly white British donors.

The receptor was derived from an adult in good health. The starting material was peripheral blood, obtained on day 0 of AZD1222 vaccination. The genes are TRBV29-1 and TRBJ1-3; maybe TRBD1 (6 bases). The CDR3 loop is CSAPGAPGNTIYF. The CDR3 DNA is TGCAGCGCCCCAGGGGCGCCAGGAAACACCATATATTTT.